This TCR beta chain derives from a study of blood T cell repertoires in COVID-19. As originally analysed: By means of reference gene primer amplification, nucleated cell counts were estimated. Method: immunoSEQ multiplex PCR; TCRdb's copy keeps in-frame clones and lacks some. The DNA was the basis for D and trimming; V, J and clone size are from that table. The sample records about 210,000 clones, around 80% being singletons. CDR3 length equals 15 residues. Trimming left V 6 bases short and J 4 bases short, with 17 bases between. Germline V CDR1 and CDR2: SGDLS, YYNGEE. The receptor's source is a man in his fifties or sixties with active or convalescent COVID-19. The sample was peripheral blood. The chain has TRBV9 and TRBJ1-3; D is perhaps TRBD1 (5 bases). This chain's CDR3 is CASTLGRVPGNTIYF. The CDR3 region has the DNA TGTGCCAGCACCCTAGGCAGGGTACCAGGAAACACCATATATTTT.